The next 24 T cell receptor beta chains were all read from a single sample in a study of OX40 agonist ivuxolimab in advanced cancers. The table came from immunoSEQ multiplex PCR; TCRdb's copy has only in-frame clones and leaves some out. The table lists approximately 100,000 clones, about 85% of them singletons. Sequences were derived from CD4+ or CD8+ T cells sorted from blood, sampled in a trial of the OX40 agonist ivuxolimab. The receptors shown here come from an adult with an advanced solid tumor such as melanoma, head and neck, liver or kidney cancer.

The gene calls are TRBV28 and TRBJ2-7; the D gene is possibly TRBD2 (7 bases). The CDR3 sequence is 16 residues long. The germline CDR1 and CDR2 sequences are MDHEN and SYDVKM. The V gene lost 4 bases and the J gene lost 5 bases, with 21 bases spanning the gap. CDR3 nucleotides: TGTGCCAGCAGTTCCCCGCGGGGCCAGCGGGACAACGAGCAGTACTTC. This codes for CASSSPRGQRDNEQYF.

The chain links TRBV7-2 to TRBJ2-7; no clear D gene. There are 14 residues in the CDR3. Looked up from germline, CDR1 is SGHTA and CDR2 is FQGNSA. Trimming removed 4 bases at V and 2 bases at J, with 12 bases between. The CDR3 spells CASSSWRGAYEQYF. The DNA for the CDR3 is TGTGCCAGCAGCTCCTGGCGTGGCGCCTACGAGCAGTACTTC.

This clone was seen a handful of times. This chain uses TRBV11-3 with TRBJ2-3; TRBD1 matches 8 bases. With V trimmed by 5 bases and J by 2 bases, 6 bases remained unmatched. Germline V lookup: CDR1 SGHNT, CDR2 YENEEA. The CDR3 length is 15 residues. The CDR3 protein is CASSPGTGDTDTQYF. The CDR3 nucleotides are TGTGCCAGCAGCCCGGGGACAGGAGACACAGATACGCAGTATTTT.

The chain recombines TRBV7-9 with TRBJ2-7; D call uncertain. Trimming cost V 6 bases and J 0 bases, with 12 bases left between them. CDR3 size: 14 residues. Germline V gene data show CDR1 as SEHNR and CDR2 as FQNEAQ (reference sequence). The CDR3: CASRSDKDSYEQYF. The DNA of the CDR3 is TGTGCCAGCAGATCCGACAAGGACTCCTACGAGCAGTACTTC. The full variable domain, rest sourced from reference TRBV7-9 and TRBJ2-7, is DTGVSQNPRHKITKRGQNVTFRCDPISEHNRLYWYRQTLGQGPEFLTYFQNEAQLEKSRLLSDRFSAERPKGSFSTLEIQRTEQGDSAMYLCASRSDKDSYEQYFGPGTRLTVT.

The rearrangement links TRBV18 to TRBJ2-2, with 8 bases that match TRBD1. Losses at the gene ends were 5 bases for V and 4 bases for J; bases not matched to a gene: 6. The CDR3 runs 15 residues. Per germline, CDR1 KGHSH and CDR2 LQKENI. The CDR3 loop is CASSTGTGGTGELFF. The CDR3 DNA reads TGTGCCAGCTCAACCGGGACAGGAGGCACCGGGGAGCTGTTTTTT.

The chain is built from TRBV10-3 and TRBJ1-1; tentative D call: TRBD1 (5 bases). V was cut by 3 bases and J by 3 bases, with 11 bases left in between. The germline V gene has CDR1 ENHRY and CDR2 SYGVKD. The CDR3 covers 14 residues. This CDR3 is CAISERGTDTEAFF. The DNA for the CDR3 is TGTGCCATCAGTGAAAGGGGCACGGACACTGAAGCTTTCTTT.

The chain recombines TRBV6-6 with TRBJ2-5, with TRBD2 matching 7 bases. Germline CDR1 and CDR2: MNHNY and SVGAGI (reference sequence). The CDR3 is 15 amino acids. V gave up 6 bases and J gave up 1 base; unmatched junction bases: 8. The chain's CDR3 is CASSSPASGQETQYF. In nucleotides, the CDR3 is TGTGCCAGCAGCAGCCCGGCTAGCGGCCAAGAGACCCAGTACTTC.

This rearrangement joins TRBV7-9 to TRBJ1-5; TRBD1 agrees at 10 bases. Per the germline V gene, CDR1 is SEHNR and CDR2 is FQNEAQ (reference sequence). This CDR3 spans 15 amino acids. Trimming cost V 5 bases and J 6 bases; bases outside gene matches: 7. This CDR3 reads CASSPGQGELQPQHF. DNA of the CDR3: TGTGCCAGCAGCCCCGGACAGGGGGAACTTCAGCCCCAGCATTTT. Using reference TRBV7-9 and TRBJ1-5 for the parts outside the CDR3, the full variable domain is DTGVSQNPRHKITKRGQNVTFRCDPISEHNRLYWYRQTLGQGPEFLTYFQNEAQLEKSRLLSDRFSAERPKGSFSTLEIQRTEQGDSAMYLCASSPGQGELQPQHFGDGTRLSIL.

This chain links TRBV10-3 with TRBJ2-7; D is ambiguous. This CDR3 is built from 14 residues. V was clipped by 10 bases and J by 1 base, with 17 bases between them. Germline assignment: CDR1 ENHRY and CDR2 SYGVKD. The CDR3 nucleotides are TGTGCCACCGAACGCTCGGATGAGTCCTACGAGCAGTACTTC. Residues: CATERSDESYEQYF.

The rearrangement links TRBV7-9 to TRBJ1-2; D perhaps matches TRBD1 (5 bases). The germline V gene encodes CDR1 SEHNR and CDR2 FQNEAQ (reference sequence). V lost 1 base and J 3 bases, leaving 9 bases between the germline ends. The CDR3 covers 14 residues. The CDR3 coding sequence is TGTGCCAGCAGCTTAGGGGGGAACTACTATGGCTACACCTTC. Translation: CASSLGGNYYGYTF.

V and J are TRBV11-2 and TRBJ2-7; 9 bases fit TRBD2. This CDR3 has 14 amino acids. Trimming cost V 5 bases and J 3 bases; bases outside gene matches: 5. The germline CDR1 and CDR2 sequences are SGHAT and FQNNGV. The CDR3 bases are TGTGCCAGCAGCGCCGGACTAGCGAGCTACGAGCAGTACTTC. This translates into CASSAGLASYEQYF.

This clone appeared a single time. The chain couples TRBV5-1 to TRBJ2-7; 15 bases are a match to TRBD2. Trimming removed 4 bases from V and 4 bases from J; junction bases left unmatched: 9. The CDR3 has 17 amino acids. The germline CDR1 and CDR2 sequences are SGHRS and YFSETQ. As DNA, the CDR3 is TGCGCCAGCAGCACGAGGACTAGCGGGAGGGCCGTTTACGAGCAGTACTTC. Translation: CASSTRTSGRAVYEQYF. The whole variable domain, remainder taken from reference TRBV5-1 and TRBJ2-7, is KAGVTQTPRYLIKTRGQQVTLSCSPISGHRSVSWYQQTPGQGLQFLFEYFSETQRNKGNFPGRFSGRQFSNSRSEMNVSTLELGDSALYLCASSTRTSGRAVYEQYFGPGTRLTVT.

This chain joins TRBV28 and TRBJ2-7, with TRBD1 matching over 11 bases. Looked up from germline, CDR1 is MDHEN and CDR2 is SYDVKM. Trimming at V came to 5 bases and at J to 3 bases, leaving 6 bases not matched to a gene. This CDR3 spans 15 amino acids. The CDR3 bases are TGTGCCAGCAGTCCTCCGGGGACAGGGGGCTACGAGCAGTACTTC. Its protein product is CASSPPGTGGYEQYF.

V usage is TRBV10-2 and J usage is TRBJ2-1; TRBD2 aligns across 8 bases. Trimming took 4 bases from V and 4 from J; bases not matched to a gene: 3. The CDR3 sequence is 14 residues long. Germline CDR1 is WSHSY and CDR2 is SAAADI. For the CDR3, the DNA is TGCGCCAGCAGTGGGTCTAGCGGGTACAATGAGCAGTTCTTC. This encodes CASSGSSGYNEQFF.

The J gene is TRBJ2-2, the V gene TRBV5-6; no clear D. Trimming cost V 2 bases and J 3 bases, with 5 bases left between them. The CDR3 is made up of 13 amino acids. CDR1 is SGHDT and CDR2 is YYEEEE in the germline V gene. CDR3 in DNA: TGTGCCAGCAGCTTTATATACACCGGGGAGCTGTTTTTT. It yields the protein CASSFIYTGELFF.

This chain's CDR3 is CASSFPPRGEQFF. In DNA form, the CDR3 reads TGTGCCAGCAGCTTCCCCCCCAGAGGTGAGCAGTTCTTC. The chain has TRBV11-3 and TRBJ2-1; D uncertain. This CDR3 is built from 13 residues. Per germline, CDR1 SGHNT and CDR2 YENEEA. The V gene lost 3 bases and the J gene lost 9 bases, with 12 bases spanning the gap.

V is TRBV5-1 and J is TRBJ1-4, with D possibly matching TRBD1 (5 bases). CDR1 and CDR2 (germline): SGHRS, YFSETQ. Trimming cost V 3 bases and J 7 bases, with 13 bases left between them. The length of the CDR3 is 14 residues. CDR3 in amino acids: CASSSQGIGEKLFF. The CDR3 DNA sequence: TGCGCCAGCAGCTCCCAGGGAATCGGTGAAAAACTGTTTTTT.

This clone was picked up a small number of times. J is TRBJ2-3 and V is TRBV5-6; D ambiguous. Trimming stripped 3 bases from V and 5 bases from J, with 16 bases between. Germline CDR1 SGHDT, CDR2 YYEEEE. The CDR3 is made up of 15 amino acids. CDR3 residues: CASSYVILGRDTQYF. CDR3 DNA sequence: TGTGCCAGCAGCTATGTAATTCTGGGTAGAGATACGCAGTATTTT. The whole variable domain, filled in from reference TRBV5-6 and TRBJ2-3, reads DAGVTQSPTHLIKTRGQQVTLRCSPKSGHDTVSWYQQALGQGPQFIFQYYEEEERQRGNFPDRFSGHQFPNYSSELNVNALLLGDSALYLCASSYVILGRDTQYFGPGTRLTVL.

The V and J genes are TRBV19 and TRBJ2-1, with TRBD1 matching 10 bases. The ends lost 7 bases at V and 3 bases at J; junction bases unmatched: 6. The germline V gene has CDR1 LNHDA and CDR2 SQIVND (reference sequence). The CDR3 totals 15 residues. CDR3 DNA sequence: TGTGCCAGTACCAACCGGGACAGGGGCTACAATGAGCAGTTCTTC. As protein: CASTNRDRGYNEQFF.

The chain links TRBV19 to TRBJ2-5; unclear D gene. Trimming shortened V by 3 bases and J by 2 bases, and 10 bases separated the two germline ends. Germline CDR1 and CDR2: LNHDA and SQIVND (reference sequence). The CDR3 is made up of 14 amino acids. This chain's CDR3 is CASSISTEQETQYF. Here the CDR3 DNA reads TGTGCCAGTAGTATTTCAACAGAACAAGAGACCCAGTACTTC.

The rearrangement joins TRBV19 to TRBJ2-7; perhaps TRBD2 as D (6 bases). Germline CDR1 and CDR2: LNHDA and SQIVND (reference sequence). The CDR3 loop spans 14 amino acids. V was cut by 5 bases and J by 2 bases, with 13 bases left in between. Here the CDR3 DNA reads TGTGCCAGTAGTCATCGGGGGACCCCCTACGAGCAGTACTTC. As protein: CASSHRGTPYEQYF.

This clone was observed a single time. The chain is built from TRBV2 and TRBJ2-3; D possibly corresponds to TRBD2 (5 bases). Germline assignment: CDR1 SNHLY and CDR2 FYNNEI. With 4 bases removed from V and 0 bases from J, the gap between germline ends came to 11 bases. This CDR3 has 15 amino acids. Written as DNA, the CDR3 is TGTGCCAGCAGTGTGGCGGGTTACAGCACAGATACGCAGTATTTT. Its protein is CASSVAGYSTDTQYF.

This clone was counted a single time. The chain combines TRBV28 with TRBJ1-1; maybe TRBD1 (5 bases). Per the germline V gene, CDR1 is MDHEN and CDR2 is SYDVKM. The CDR3 totals 16 residues. V was trimmed by 3 bases and J by 1 base, leaving 15 bases between them. The CDR3 region has the DNA TGTGCCAGCAGTTTCAGCGGGGCGCAGAGGAACACTGAAGCTTTCTTT. Its protein product is CASSFSGAQRNTEAFF.

The chain combines TRBV7-8 with TRBJ2-1; 7 bases are shared with TRBD1. The CDR3 extends over 17 amino acids. Germline loops: CDR1 SGHVS, CDR2 FQNEAQ. Trimming cost V 3 bases and J 9 bases; bases outside gene matches: 17. CDR3 amino acids: CASSLPRGTVSPSEQFF. CDR3 nucleotides: TGTGCCAGCAGCTTGCCTCGAGGGACAGTCAGTCCAAGTGAGCAGTTCTTC.